These T cell receptor beta chains were read from a single sample in a study of T cells in Graves' hyperthyroidism and ophthalmopathy. TCRdb reprocessed the multiplex PCR reads with MiXCR, giving one entry per CDR3 protein. The data contain some 460,000 distinct CDR3 sequences, approximately 14% of them singletons. Sequencing was done on a sample of blood. Receptor source: a woman aged 18-30 years with Graves' hyperthyroidism. The CDR3 runs from the conserved cysteine through the conserved F or W. The D gene is left open where the match is weak. Size is stated for part of the rows, as once, few or many counts, or as a class when the clone is expanded.

TRBJ2-1	TRBV20-1	few	TRBD2	TGCAGTGCTAGAGATCGTCGAGCGGGAGCCGCCAATGAGCAGTTCTTC	CSARDRRAGAANEQFF
TRBJ1-1	TRBV19	.	.	TGTGCCAGTAGTGTCCCGGAGGGGAGATTGAACACTGAAGCTTTCTTT	CASSVPEGRLNTEAFF
TRBJ2-1	TRBV7-2	.	TRBD2	TGTGCCAGCAGCTTAGTGCCCCCGGGACTAGCGGGGAACAATGAGCAGTTCTTC	CASSLVPPGLAGNNEQFF
TRBJ2-7	TRBV29-1	many	.	TGCAGCGTTGGAGGGGGTTCCTACGAGCAGTACTTC	CSVGGGSYEQYF
TRBJ1-4	TRBV7-9	many	.	TGTGCCAGCAGCCGGACGGAAACTAATGAAAAACTGTTTTTT	CASSRTETNEKLFF
TRBJ2-3	TRBV20-1	.	TRBD2	TGCAGTGCTTCAGCGGGAGCCATTTCAGATACGCAGTATTTT	CSASAGAISDTQYF
TRBJ1-6	TRBV25-1	many	.	TGTGCCAGCAGGACGAACGGGGATGTCCTCCACTTT	CASRTNGDVLHF
TRBJ2-7	TRBV27	many	TRBD1	TGTGCCAGCAGTTTGAGGAGGACAGGCTCCTACGAGCAGTACTTC	CASSLRRTGSYEQYF
TRBJ1-6	TRBV6-2/TRBV6-3	.	.	TGTGCCAGCAGTTTGACCTGGGCCTATAATTCACCCCTCCACTTT	CASSLTWAYNSPLHF
TRBJ2-1	TRBV11-3	many	.	TGTGCCAGCGCCAAAGGGGACGTTGAGCAGTTCTTC	CASAKGDVEQFF
TRBJ2-1	TRBV11-2	few	.	TGTGCCAGCAGCCATTATCGGGGGGCATACTACAATGAGCAGTTCTTC	CASSHYRGAYYNEQFF
TRBJ1-1	TRBV6-1	few	.	TGTGCCACCGCAGAGGAAGCTTTCTTT	CATAEEAFF
TRBJ2-3	TRBV20-1	.	TRBD1	TGCAGTGCTGCTCCCGGGACAGGGGGAATGGCGCAGTATTTT	CSAAPGTGGMAQYF
TRBJ1-1	TRBV2	many	TRBD1	TGTGCCAGCAGTGAAGGAGGACAGGCGAGGACTGAAGCTTTCTTT	CASSEGGQARTEAFF
TRBJ1-5	TRBV4-1	.	TRBD1	TGCGCCAGCAGCCAGTTGGGGCCGGGAGGGGGCGGGCAGCCCCAGCATTTT	CASSQLGPGGGGQPQHF
TRBJ2-5	TRBV24-1	few	.	TGTGCCACCAGTGTCGGGTCTGGGACCCCACAAGAGACCCAGTACTTC	CATSVGSGTPQETQYF